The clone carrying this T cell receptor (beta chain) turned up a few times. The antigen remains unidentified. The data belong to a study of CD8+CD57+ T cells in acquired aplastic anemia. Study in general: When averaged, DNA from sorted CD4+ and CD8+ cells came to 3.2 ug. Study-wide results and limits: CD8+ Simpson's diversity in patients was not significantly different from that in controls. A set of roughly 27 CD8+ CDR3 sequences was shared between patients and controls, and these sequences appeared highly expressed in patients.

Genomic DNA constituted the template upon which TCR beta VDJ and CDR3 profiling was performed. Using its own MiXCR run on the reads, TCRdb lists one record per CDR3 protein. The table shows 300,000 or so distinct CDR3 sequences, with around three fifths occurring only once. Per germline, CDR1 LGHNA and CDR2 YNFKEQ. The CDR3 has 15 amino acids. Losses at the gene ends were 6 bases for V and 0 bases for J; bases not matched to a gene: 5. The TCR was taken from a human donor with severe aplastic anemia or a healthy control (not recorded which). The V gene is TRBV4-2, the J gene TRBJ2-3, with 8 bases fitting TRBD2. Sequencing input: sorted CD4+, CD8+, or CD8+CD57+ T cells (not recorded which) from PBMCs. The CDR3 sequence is CASSGRGASTDTQYF. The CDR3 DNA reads TGTGCCAGCAGTGGGCGGGGGGCGAGCACAGATACGCAGTATTTT.